Listed below are T cell receptor beta chains from one sample, sequenced in a study of T cells in localized non-small cell lung cancer. The data were produced by immunoSEQ multiplex PCR, yet TCRdb's version contains in-frame clones alone and is incomplete. The table has 2,000 or so clones, over 25% seen once; the top ten hold 6.5% to 8%. This specimen consisted of lung tumor tissue, obtained before any cancer treatment. The source is a male donor at least 60 years old with stage I squamous cell lung carcinoma. CDR3s include the opening cysteine and the closing phenylalanine or tryptophan. D genes are given only for firm matches. Rows give clone size only sometimes, using once, few, many, or a class for an expanded clone.

d_call cdr3_length j_call v_call clone_size cdr3_nt cdr3_aa
. 15 TRBJ1-3 TRBV19 . TGTGCCACCGGGGTACAGGATTCCTCTGGAAACACCATATATTTT CATGVQDSSGNTIYF
. 14 TRBJ1-6 TRBV9 medium-sized TGTGCCAGCAGCGGGGGCAGGGTCAGTTCACCCCTCCACTTT CASSGGRVSSPLHF
. 14 TRBJ1-2 TRBV10-2 . TGCGCCAGCAGGGAAGGACCCGGGGACTATGGCTACACCTTC CASREGPGDYGYTF
. 12 TRBJ1-4 TRBV25-1 few TGTGCCAGCTCAGGGGCGCGGGAAAAACTGTTTTTT CASSGAREKLFF
TRBD1 15 TRBJ1-5 TRBV10-2 once TGCGCCAGCAGTGAGGGCAGGGGGATCAATCAGCCCCAGCATTTT CASSEGRGINQPQHF
TRBD1 15 TRBJ2-3 TRBV19 . TGTGCCAGTAACAGGGGGGCCCTGAGCACAGATACGCAGTATTTT CASNRGALSTDTQYF
. 14 TRBJ2-7 TRBV11-3 medium-sized TGTGCCAGCAGCCCGGGACTGGTCCCCTACGAGCAGTACTTC CASSPGLVPYEQYF
. 13 TRBJ1-1 TRBV19 . TGTGCCAGTAGTCGAGGCCTGAACACTGAAGCTTTCTTT CASSRGLNTEAFF
. 15 TRBJ2-2 TRBV28 . TGTGCCAGCACCGGACACAGGCTGAACACCGGGGAGCTGTTTTTT CASTGHRLNTGELFF
. 15 TRBJ1-3 TRBV19 . TGTGCCAGTAGTATGCCGTTCGTAACTGGAAACACCATATATTTT CASSMPFVTGNTIYF
TRBD1 15 TRBJ1-5 TRBV15 . TGTGCCACCAGCAGAGGAGGACAGGGCAATCAGCCCCAGCATTTT CATSRGGQGNQPQHF
. 14 TRBJ2-7 TRBV2 few TGTGCCAGCAGTGAAAGGGGGGCGACCTACGAGCAGTACTTC CASSERGATYEQYF
TRBD1 15 TRBJ1-6 TRBV7-7 few TGTGCCAGCAGCCCCGGGACAGGGCCTAATTCACCCCTCCACTTT CASSPGTGPNSPLHF
TRBD1 16 TRBJ1-1 TRBV5-1 few TGCGCCAGCAGCTTGGCCGGGGACAGGGGCAACCCCGAAGCTTTCTTT CASSLAGDRGNPEAFF
. 16 TRBJ1-4 TRBV5-1 . TGCGCCAGCAGCTACGGACAGATCGCAACTAATGAAAAACTGTTTTTT CASSYGQIATNEKLFF
TRBD2 18 TRBJ2-1 TRBV11-3 medium-sized TGTGCCAGCAGCGCGACTAGCGGGGGGGAATTTCCCTACAATGAGCAGTTCTTC CASSATSGGEFPYNEQFF
. 16 TRBJ1-1 TRBV4-1 few TGCGCCAGCAGCCGCTCCGGCACAGGGATGAACACTGAAGCTTTCTTT CASSRSGTGMNTEAFF
TRBD2 18 TRBJ2-2 TRBV15 . TGTGCCACCAGCATCCAAGCCCTAGCGGTAGGAAACACCGGGGAGCTGTTTTTT CATSIQALAVGNTGELFF
. 14 TRBJ1-6 TRBV6-8 . TGTGCCAGCAGCCGGGACGGTTATAATTCACCCCTCCACTTT CASSRDGYNSPLHF
. 13 TRBJ1-5 TRBV19 . TGTGCCAGTAGTAGGGACAGCAATCAGCCCCAGCATTTT CASSRDSNQPQHF
TRBD1 15 TRBJ1-3 TRBV6-8 . TGTGCCAGCAGTCCCGACAGGGGCCGTGGAAACACCATATATTTT CASSPDRGRGNTIYF
. 14 TRBJ2-1 TRBV7-5 few TGTGCCAGCAGCACAAGCGGGATAGGCAATGAGCAGTTCTTC CASSTSGIGNEQFF
. 14 TRBJ1-1 TRBV15 . TGTGCCACCAGCAGAGATGTGGGTTGGACTGAAGCTTTCTTT CATSRDVGWTEAFF
. 16 TRBJ2-3 TRBV9 few TGTGCCAGCAGCGTCTCCGGGACACCCCCCACGGATACGCAGTATTTT CASSVSGTPPTDTQYF
. 16 TRBJ2-7 TRBV18 . TGTGCCAGCTCTTCAACTTCGCAGGGCCGCTCCTACGAGCAGTACTTC CASSSTSQGRSYEQYF
. 15 TRBJ1-4 TRBV5-1 . TGCGCCAGCAGGTTGATTGGGGGGTCGGATGAAAAACTGTTTTTT CASRLIGGSDEKLFF
TRBD1 19 TRBJ1-5 TRBV19 . TGTGCCAGTAGTCTCCGTCCCGGGACAGGGTTTTATAGCAATCAGCCCCAGCATTTT CASSLRPGTGFYSNQPQHF
TRBD1 13 TRBJ2-1 TRBV10-3 . TGTGCCAGCAGTCAGTACAGGGGTGATGAGCAGTTCTTC CASSQYRGDEQFF
. 15 TRBJ1-6 TRBV18 . TGTGCCAGCTCACCTGCGGCAGCTGAGAATTCACCCCTCCACTTT CASSPAAAENSPLHF